Shown below are 21 T cell receptor beta chains from a single sample sequenced in a study of siplizumab effects on memory and regulatory T cells (dated by TCRdb to the late 2010s). Libraries came from the immunoSEQ multiplex PCR assay. The immuneACCESS repertoire file appears here via TCRdb, limited to in-frame rearrangements. These files lack a portion of the clones; in checked studies, under half of the deficit traces to unresolved V genes, and the cause of the others is not known. A total of over 100,000 clones appear in this sample, 93% of them only once. About 0.16% of the sample is in the top ten clones. Sample: non-Treg CD4+ T cells sorted from blood. Explained via the paper, the cell subset or site label denotes: FACS-sorted unstimulated CD4+ non-regulatory T cells. Receptors were obtained from a human donor in good health.

The chain carries TRBV7-6 and TRBJ2-7, with a weak D call TRBD2 (7 bases). V was pared by 5 bases and J by 3 bases, with 11 bases between. Germline CDR1 SGHVS, CDR2 FNYEAQ. The CDR3 has 13 residues. The CDR3 spells CASSGLGGYEQYF. The DNA for the CDR3 is TGTGCCAGCAGCGGACTAGGGGGCTACGAGCAGTACTTC.

CDR3 sequence: CASSSDRNQPQHF. The CDR3 DNA is TGTGCCAGCAGTTCGGACCGGAATCAGCCCCAGCATTTT. The chain couples TRBV6-1 to TRBJ1-5; D remains ambiguous. In germline, CDR1 is MNHNS, CDR2 SASEGT. The V and J ends lost 5 bases and 4 bases respectively, with 9 bases between them. The CDR3 runs 13 residues.

The chain recombines TRBV29-1 with TRBJ1-2; 9 bases fit TRBD1. The CDR3 is made up of 12 amino acids. Trimming at V came to 6 bases and at J to 6 bases, leaving 5 bases not matched to a gene. Per the germline V gene, CDR1 is SQVTM and CDR2 is ANQGSEA. CDR3 in DNA: TGCAGCGTCAGGGACAGGGACCATGGCTACACCTTC. Protein product: CSVRDRDHGYTF.

V is TRBV19 and J is TRBJ2-3, with 12 bases matching TRBD2. Germline assignment: CDR1 LNHDA and CDR2 SQIVND (reference sequence). This CDR3 spans 17 amino acids. With V trimmed by 5 bases and J by 8 bases, 14 bases remained unmatched. CDR3 protein: CASSPPKLAGGPVTQYF. The DNA for the CDR3 is TGTGCCAGTAGTCCCCCCAAGCTAGCGGGGGGGCCGGTTACGCAGTATTTT.

The chain uses TRBV28 and TRBJ1-2; tentative D call: TRBD1 (5 bases). The CDR3 extends over 14 amino acids. Trimming left V 7 bases short and J 0 bases short, with 12 bases between. CDR1 and CDR2 from the germline V gene are MDHEN and SYDVKM. Here the CDR3 DNA reads TGTGCCAGCATCGGGGGGTTCTCTAACTATGGCTACACCTTC. Protein: CASIGGFSNYGYTF.

The V call is TRBV5-4, the J call TRBJ1-2; unclear D gene. Germline-derived CDR1 and CDR2 are SGHNT and YYREEE (reference sequence). Trimming removed 4 bases at V and 1 base at J, with 11 bases between. The CDR3 contains 14 residues. The DNA for the CDR3 is TGTGCCAGCAGCAATCACAGCGGTAACTATGGCTACACCTTC. Translated, it gives CASSNHSGNYGYTF.

The chain employs TRBV2 and TRBJ2-5; D is undetermined. V was pared by 3 bases and J by 1 base, with 6 bases between. The CDR3 consists of 13 residues. Germline CDR1 reads SNHLY; CDR2 reads FYNNEI. The CDR3 loop reads CASSDGFQETQYF. For the CDR3, the DNA is TGTGCCAGCAGTGACGGCTTCCAAGAGACCCAGTACTTC.

This clone has just one count. The V call is TRBV7-2, the J call TRBJ2-3, with unresolved D. The ends were cut back, 1 base at V and 0 bases at J, with 5 bases in the middle. Germline V CDR1 and CDR2: SGHTA, FQGNSA. The CDR3 sequence is 14 residues long. CDR3 loop: CASSLVGSTDTQYF. The CDR3 region has the DNA TGTGCCAGCAGCTTAGTTGGTAGCACAGATACGCAGTATTTT.

The chain carries TRBV5-1 and TRBJ1-1; 9 nucleotides line up with TRBD1. The CDR3 runs to 17 residues. CDR1 is SGHRS, CDR2 YFSETQ, per germline. V dropped 2 bases and J dropped 0; count of bases not matched to a gene: 8. The CDR3 reads CASSFSRDRAMNTEAFF. The CDR3 DNA sequence: TGCGCCAGCAGCTTCTCCCGGGACAGGGCAATGAACACTGAAGCTTTCTTT.

CDR3 amino acids: CASSLGISGNTDTQYF. Written as DNA, the CDR3 is TGCGCCAGCAGCTTGGGGATTAGCGGGAACACAGATACGCAGTATTTT. The V gene is TRBV5-1, the J gene TRBJ2-3; TRBD2 agrees at 8 bases. The CDR3 totals 16 residues. Germline-derived CDR1 and CDR2 are SGHRS and YFSETQ. After removal of 0 bases from V and 2 bases from J, the junction contained 5 bases not matched to a gene.

V gene TRBV20-1 combines with J gene TRBJ1-2; tentatively, D is TRBD1 (6 bases). This CDR3 region has 11 residues. V lost 5 bases and J 7 bases, leaving 11 bases between the germline ends. The germline gives CDR1 DFQATT, CDR2 SNEGSKA (reference sequence). The CDR3: CSAGRDTGYTF. The CDR3 DNA reads as TGCAGTGCTGGTAGGGACACTGGCTACACCTTC.

The CDR3 nucleotides are TGTGCCAGTACCCTAAGCCGGTTGAACACTGAAGCTTTCTTT. Translated: CASTLSRLNTEAFF. The rearrangement uses TRBV19 and TRBJ1-1, with unresolved D. Per germline, CDR1 LNHDA and CDR2 SQIVND (reference sequence). CDR3 length: 14 amino acids. V was pared by 7 bases and J by 0 bases, with 12 bases between. Supplemented by reference TRBV19 and TRBJ1-1, the full variable domain reads DGGITQSPKYLFRKEGQNVTLSCEQNLNHDAMYWYRQDPGQGLRLIYYSQIVNDFQKGDIAEGYSVSREKKESFPLTVTSAQKNPTAFYLCASTLSRLNTEAFFGQGTRLTVV.

This rearrangement joins TRBV14 to TRBJ1-2; a weak D match, TRBD1 (6 bases). The CDR3 sequence is 15 residues long. V lost 4 bases to trimming and J lost 4 bases, with 16 bases between them. Germline V gene sequence: CDR1 SGHDN, CDR2 FVKESK. CDR3 nucleotides: TGTGCCAGCAGCCCTCTGGACAGCACGTCCTATGGCTACACCTTC. This encodes CASSPLDSTSYGYTF.

This sequence joins TRBV28 and TRBJ2-2, with D unclear. V was trimmed by 1 base and J by 1 base, leaving 4 bases between them. This CDR3 contains 14 residues. CDR1 and CDR2 from the germline V gene are MDHEN and SYDVKM. CDR3 DNA: TGTGCCAGCAGTTTATTACAGAACACCGGGGAGCTGTTTTTT. Its protein is CASSLLQNTGELFF. Combining the CDR3 with reference TRBV28 and TRBJ2-2 gives the whole variable domain DVKVTQSSRYLVKRTGEKVFLECVQDMDHENMFWYRQDPGLGLRLIYFSYDVKMKEKGDIPEGYSVSREKKERFSLILESASTNQTSMYLCASSLLQNTGELFFGEGSRLTVL.

The chain combines TRBV5-5 with TRBJ1-2; 9 bases fit TRBD1. The V gene end was trimmed by 3 bases and the J gene end by 2 bases; junction bases not matched to a gene: 5. Per germline, CDR1 SGHKS and CDR2 YYEKEE (reference sequence). CDR3 size: 15 residues. This CDR3 reads CASSSGQGVNYGYTF. The CDR3 DNA reads as TGTGCCAGCAGCTCGGGACAGGGCGTCAACTATGGCTACACCTTC.

The chain couples TRBV10-3 to TRBJ1-2, with TRBD1 as a possible D gene (5 bases). The V gene's germline CDR1 is ENHRY and CDR2 SYGVKD. The CDR3 spans 12 residues. The V end lost 2 bases, the J end lost 7 bases, and 8 bases lay between the germline ends. This CDR3 is CAISEGGFGYTF. For the CDR3, the DNA is TGTGCCATCAGTGAGGGGGGGTTTGGCTACACCTTC.

The rearrangement joins TRBV18 to TRBJ2-7; perhaps TRBD1 as D (5 bases). Germline CDR1 and CDR2: KGHSH and LQKENI. Trimming stripped 6 bases from V and 6 bases from J, with 15 bases between. The CDR3 runs 13 residues. Here the CDR3 DNA reads TGTGCCAGCTCTGGGGCAGGGCGAGTCGAGCAGTACTTC. Residues: CASSGAGRVEQYF.

This rearrangement joins TRBV15 to TRBJ1-6; tentative D call: TRBD1 (5 bases). The CDR3 length is 13 residues. V lost 5 bases and J lost 9, with 11 bases in between. Germline V gives CDR1 LNHNV, CDR2 YYDKDF (reference sequence). In DNA form, the CDR3 reads TGTGCCACCAGCCCCCAGGGAGGTTCACCCCTCCACTTT. Its protein is CATSPQGGSPLHF.

The V call is TRBV7-2, the J call TRBJ1-6; D possibly corresponds to TRBD1 (6 bases). Trimming took 5 bases from V and 9 from J, leaving 14 bases between them. Per the germline V gene, CDR1 is SGHTA and CDR2 is FQGNSA. The length of the CDR3 is 14 residues. CDR3 sequence: CASSPQGTGSPLHF. The CDR3 DNA reads TGTGCCAGCAGCCCTCAGGGGACTGGTTCACCCCTCCACTTT.

This chain links TRBV2 with TRBJ2-7; D gene ambiguous. Germline CDR1 is SNHLY and CDR2 is FYNNEI. V gave up 5 bases and J gave up 2 bases, with 10 bases separating them. The CDR3 length is 13 residues. CDR3 sequence (DNA): TGTGCCAGCAGTTCCGACATGACCTACGAGCAGTACTTC. Protein product: CASSSDMTYEQYF.

The rearrangement uses TRBV15 and TRBJ1-5; D uncertain. The CDR3 length is 12 residues. Trimming shortened V by 4 bases and J by 2 bases, and 3 bases separated the two germline ends. Germline-derived CDR1 and CDR2 are LNHNV and YYDKDF (reference sequence). The CDR3 protein is CATSTGNQPQHF. CDR3 sequence (DNA): TGTGCCACCAGCACAGGCAATCAGCCCCAGCATTTT.